The present T cell receptor beta chain was sequenced within a study of T cell repertoires and HLA-DP antigens (dated by TCRdb to 2016 to 2019). Study-level background: The study used an in vitro model of CD4+ T cell alloreactivity against allogeneic HLA-DP presented by transduced HeLa cells. The three donors, two male and one female, ranged from the 18-to-29 to the 60-to-69 age band. One alloantigen differed from self by one peptide-binding groove amino acid, whereas the other differed by ten, modelling structurally similar versus dissimilar alloantigens. The average DNA input was around 240 ng for sorted CD137+CD4+ samples versus roughly 1.1 ug for pre-culture CD4+ samples. Results the study describes overall, beyond this receptor: Naive and memory CD4+ repertoires were not analysed separately. Clones undetected before culture had an average cumulative frequency of roughly 36% against one allele versus around 51% against the other. Sorted CD137+ cells showed similar clonality against both alloantigens, at roughly 0.4, which was much higher than the roughly 0.038 seen in pre-culture samples. The study was limited by having only three donors, by relying on a non-physiological HeLa antigen-presenting system, and by using total CD4+ responder cells.

TCRB CDR3 regions were amplified with the immunoSEQ multiplex PCR using forward primers for 54 TRBV segments and reverse primers for 13 TRBJ segments. For pre-culture CD4+ samples, sequencing was done at deep resolution with a target of around 210,000 T cell genomes. Sequencing of amplicons was performed on an Illumina HiSeq System, and 87 bp reads covering the CDR3 were generated. For the original study's pipeline: PCR and sequencing errors in the reads were corrected, and alignment to IMGT reference sequences was used to define CDR3 regions. Template and unique rearrangement counts were estimated using synthetic template pools. Clonality was calculated as 1 minus Pielou's evenness. The Daley-Smith estimator was used to estimate richness. Morisita's index was used to measure repertoire overlap. Clones present in cultured samples but not detected in the pre-culture repertoire of the same donor were defined as low-abundance clones. TCRdb's version of the immuneACCESS table is confined to in-frame rearrangements and falls short of the full clone set. An unresolved V gene accounts for under half of the shortfall where checked; the remainder is of unknown origin. V, J and clone size reflect that table, while D and trimming were determined from the DNA. A total of fewer than 75,000 clones appear in this sample, about 80% of them only once. The ten biggest clones cover 1.6% of the sample.

Magnetic bead negative selection was used to isolate untouched CD4+ T cells from Ficoll-separated PBMC, with an average purity of approximately 98%. Untouched CD4+ T cells were isolated with magnetic beads from Ficoll-separated PBMC, and a purity of 95% to 98% was reached with negligible CD8+ contamination. Peripheral blood mononuclear cells came from the buffy coats of three healthy blood donors, who served as the study's donors. Each of the three donors was CMV seronegative. The DNeasy Blood & Tissue Kit was used to extract genomic DNA. TCRB sequencing was performed on genomic DNA from sorted CD137+CD4+ cells and pre-culture CD4+ baseline samples from each subject. This clone was found a few times. Its antigen is still unknown. Base qualities are not at hand, and no much larger clone is one base apart. The CDR3 covers 13 residues, taking in both the cysteine and the phenylalanine. The read is trimmed to its CDR3 DNA, 39 bases read in frame from base 1. V lost 5 bases and J lost 6 bases; the stretch between them is 11 bases long. CDR1 and CDR2 are drawn from the germline V gene (reference sequence): MNHNY, SVGAGI.

Sequenced input: CD4+ T cells from PBMCs. This TCR derives from a man aged 55 to 70 in good health and CMV-seronegative. This chain joins TRBV6-6 to TRBJ2-1, with the D assignment possibly TRBD1 or TRBD2, given 5 matching bases for each. The CDR3 corresponds to CASSGTRFNEQFF. The bases read TGTGCCAGCAGTGGGACGAGATTCAATGAGCAGTTCTTC.